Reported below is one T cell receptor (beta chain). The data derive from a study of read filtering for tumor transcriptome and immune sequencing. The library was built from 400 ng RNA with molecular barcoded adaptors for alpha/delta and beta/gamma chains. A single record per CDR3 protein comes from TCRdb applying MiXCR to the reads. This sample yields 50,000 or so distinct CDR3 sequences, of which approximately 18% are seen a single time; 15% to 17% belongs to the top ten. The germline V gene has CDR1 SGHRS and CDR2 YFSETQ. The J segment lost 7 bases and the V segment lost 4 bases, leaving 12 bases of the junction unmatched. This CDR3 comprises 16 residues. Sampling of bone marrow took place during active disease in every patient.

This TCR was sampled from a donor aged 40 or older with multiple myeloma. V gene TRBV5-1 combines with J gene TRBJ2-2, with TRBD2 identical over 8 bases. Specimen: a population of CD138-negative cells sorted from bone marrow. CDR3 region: CASSRPSAGVIGELFF. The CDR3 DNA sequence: TGCGCCAGCAGCCGGCCCTCAGCGGGAGTTATCGGGGAGCTGTTTTTT.